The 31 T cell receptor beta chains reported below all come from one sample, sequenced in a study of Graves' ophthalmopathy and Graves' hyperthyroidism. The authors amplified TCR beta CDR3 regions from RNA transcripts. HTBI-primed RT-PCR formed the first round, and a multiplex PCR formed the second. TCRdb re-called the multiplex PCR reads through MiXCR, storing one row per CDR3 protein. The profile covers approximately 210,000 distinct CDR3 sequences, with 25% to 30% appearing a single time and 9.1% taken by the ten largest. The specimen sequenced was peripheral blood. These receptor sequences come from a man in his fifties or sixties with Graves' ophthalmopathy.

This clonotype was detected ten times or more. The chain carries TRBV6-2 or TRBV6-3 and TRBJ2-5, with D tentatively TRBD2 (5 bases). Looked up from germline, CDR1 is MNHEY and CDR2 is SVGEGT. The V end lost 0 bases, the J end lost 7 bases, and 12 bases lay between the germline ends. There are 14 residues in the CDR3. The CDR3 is CASSYSGVRGTQYF. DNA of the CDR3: TGTGCCAGCAGTTACTCTGGGGTCCGGGGGACCCAGTACTTC.

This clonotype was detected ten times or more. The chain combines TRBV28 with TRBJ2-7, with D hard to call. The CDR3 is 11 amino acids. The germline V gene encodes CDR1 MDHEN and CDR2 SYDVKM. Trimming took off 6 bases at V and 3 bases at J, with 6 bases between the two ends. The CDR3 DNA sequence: TGTGCCAGCAGCTCCTACTACGAGCAGTACTTC. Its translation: CASSSYYEQYF.

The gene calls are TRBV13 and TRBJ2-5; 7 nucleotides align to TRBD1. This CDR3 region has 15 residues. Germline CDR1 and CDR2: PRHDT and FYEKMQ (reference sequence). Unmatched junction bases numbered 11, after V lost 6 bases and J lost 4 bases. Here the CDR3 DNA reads TGTGCCAGCAGTTTCGCGTCGTACAGGGGAGAGACCCAGTACTTC. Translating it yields CASSFASYRGETQYF.

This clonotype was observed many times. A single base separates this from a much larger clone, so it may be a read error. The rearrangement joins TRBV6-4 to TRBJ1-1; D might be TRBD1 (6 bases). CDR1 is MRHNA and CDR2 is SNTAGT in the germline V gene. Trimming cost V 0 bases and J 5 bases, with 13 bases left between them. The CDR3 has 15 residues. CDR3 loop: CASSDSQGTKTEAFF. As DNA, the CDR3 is TGTGCCAGCAGTGACTCTCAGGGGACGAAGACTGAAGCTTTCTTT.

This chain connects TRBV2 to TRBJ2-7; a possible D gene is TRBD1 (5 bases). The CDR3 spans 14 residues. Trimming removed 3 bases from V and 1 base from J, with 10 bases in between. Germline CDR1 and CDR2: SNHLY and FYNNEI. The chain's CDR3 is CASSEQDTSYEQYF. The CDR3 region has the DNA TGTGCCAGCAGTGAGCAGGACACGTCCTACGAGCAGTACTTC.

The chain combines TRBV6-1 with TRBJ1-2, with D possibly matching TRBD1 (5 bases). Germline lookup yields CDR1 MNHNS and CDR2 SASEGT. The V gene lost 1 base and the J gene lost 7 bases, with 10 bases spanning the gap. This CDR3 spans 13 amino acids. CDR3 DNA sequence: TGTGCCAGCAGTGAAGTGGGCAGGGCTGGCTACACCTTC. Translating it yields CASSEVGRAGYTF.

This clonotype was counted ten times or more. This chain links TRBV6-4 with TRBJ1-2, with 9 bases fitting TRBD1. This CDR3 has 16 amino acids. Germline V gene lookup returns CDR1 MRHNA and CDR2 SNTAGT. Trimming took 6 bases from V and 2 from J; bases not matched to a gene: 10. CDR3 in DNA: TGTGCCAGCAGGGGCGTTACAGGGGGCGCGAACTATGGCTACACCTTC. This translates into CASRGVTGGANYGYTF.

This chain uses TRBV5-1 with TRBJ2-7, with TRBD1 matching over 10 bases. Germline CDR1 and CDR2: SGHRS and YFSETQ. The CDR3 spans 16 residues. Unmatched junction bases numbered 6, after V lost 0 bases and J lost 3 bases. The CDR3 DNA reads TGCGCCAGCAGCTTGGGACAGGGGGCAATTGGCTACGAGCAGTACTTC. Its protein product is CASSLGQGAIGYEQYF.

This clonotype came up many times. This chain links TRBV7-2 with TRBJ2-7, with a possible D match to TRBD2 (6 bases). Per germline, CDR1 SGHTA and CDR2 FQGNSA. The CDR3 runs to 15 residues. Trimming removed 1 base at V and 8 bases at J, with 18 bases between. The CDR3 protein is CASSLGRGTTGQQYF. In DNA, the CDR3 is TGTGCCAGCAGCTTAGGGAGGGGAACTACGGGACAGCAGTACTTC.

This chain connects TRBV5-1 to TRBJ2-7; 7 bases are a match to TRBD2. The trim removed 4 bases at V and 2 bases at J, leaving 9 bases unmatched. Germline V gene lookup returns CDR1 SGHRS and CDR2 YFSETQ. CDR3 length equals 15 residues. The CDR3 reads CASSHQGGSAYEQYF. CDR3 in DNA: TGCGCCAGCAGCCATCAGGGAGGGTCGGCCTACGAGCAGTACTTC.

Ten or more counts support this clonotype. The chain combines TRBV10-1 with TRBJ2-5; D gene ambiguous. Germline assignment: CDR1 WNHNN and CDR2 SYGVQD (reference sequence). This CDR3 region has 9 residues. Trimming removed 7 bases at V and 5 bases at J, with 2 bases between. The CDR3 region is CASKETQYF. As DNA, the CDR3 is TGCGCCAGCAAGGAGACCCAGTACTTC.

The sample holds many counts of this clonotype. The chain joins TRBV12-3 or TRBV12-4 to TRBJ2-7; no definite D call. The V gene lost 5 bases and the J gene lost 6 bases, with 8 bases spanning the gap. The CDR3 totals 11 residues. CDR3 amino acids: CASSQTVEQYF. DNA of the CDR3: TGTGCCAGCAGTCAGACGGTCGAGCAGTACTTC.

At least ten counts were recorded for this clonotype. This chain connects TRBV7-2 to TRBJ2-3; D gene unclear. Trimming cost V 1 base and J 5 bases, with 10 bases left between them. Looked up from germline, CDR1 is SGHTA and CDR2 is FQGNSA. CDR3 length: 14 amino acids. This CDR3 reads CASSLESGLDTQYF. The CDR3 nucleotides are TGTGCCAGCAGCTTAGAATCAGGTTTAGATACGCAGTATTTT.

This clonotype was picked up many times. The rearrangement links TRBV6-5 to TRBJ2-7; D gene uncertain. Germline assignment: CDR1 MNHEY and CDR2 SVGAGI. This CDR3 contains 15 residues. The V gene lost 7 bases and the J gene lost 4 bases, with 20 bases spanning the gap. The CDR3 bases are TGTGCCAGCACCAACACCCGGCTGGGAACTTACGAGCAGTACTTC. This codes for CASTNTRLGTYEQYF.

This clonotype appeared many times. The CDR3 DNA follows: TGTGCCAGCAAGGGTGAGCGGACTTACCAAGAGACCCAGTACTTC. Amino acids: CASKGERTYQETQYF. This chain links TRBV2 with TRBJ2-5, with D perhaps matching TRBD2 (5 bases). V lost 7 bases, J lost 0 bases, and 15 bases lay in between. This CDR3 comprises 15 residues. CDR1 and CDR2 (germline): SNHLY, FYNNEI.

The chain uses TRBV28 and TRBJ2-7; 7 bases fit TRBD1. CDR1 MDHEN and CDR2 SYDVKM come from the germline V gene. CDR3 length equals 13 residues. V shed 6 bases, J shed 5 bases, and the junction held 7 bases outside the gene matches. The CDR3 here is CASRETGVDEQYF. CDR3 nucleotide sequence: TGTGCCAGCAGGGAAACAGGGGTGGACGAGCAGTACTTC.

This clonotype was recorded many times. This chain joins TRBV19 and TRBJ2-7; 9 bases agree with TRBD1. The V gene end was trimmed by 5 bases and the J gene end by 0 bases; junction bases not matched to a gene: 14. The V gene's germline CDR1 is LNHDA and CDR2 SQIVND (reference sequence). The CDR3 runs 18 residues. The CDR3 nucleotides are TGTGCCAGTAGTGTCCATGTTCCTACAGGGGGCAGCTCCTACGAGCAGTACTTC. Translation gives CASSVHVPTGGSSYEQYF.

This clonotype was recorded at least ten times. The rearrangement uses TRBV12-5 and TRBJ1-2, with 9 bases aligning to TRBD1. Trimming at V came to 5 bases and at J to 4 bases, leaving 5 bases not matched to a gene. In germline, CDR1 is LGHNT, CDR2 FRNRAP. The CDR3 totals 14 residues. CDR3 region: CASGPGQGPYGYTF. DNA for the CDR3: TGTGCTAGTGGTCCGGGACAGGGACCCTATGGCTACACCTTC.

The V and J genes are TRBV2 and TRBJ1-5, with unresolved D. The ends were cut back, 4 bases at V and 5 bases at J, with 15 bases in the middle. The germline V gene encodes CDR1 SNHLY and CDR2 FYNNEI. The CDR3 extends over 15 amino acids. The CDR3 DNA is TGTGCCAGCAGTGTTGAAGGGCACCCCTATCAGCCCCAGCATTTT. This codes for CASSVEGHPYQPQHF.

The CDR3 DNA is TGTGCCAGCAGCCGGGACCTGATCTACGAGCAGTACTTC. It encodes CASSRDLIYEQYF. The J gene is TRBJ2-7, the V gene TRBV7-9, with D perhaps being TRBD1 or TRBD2 (5 bases each). The V end was cut by 5 bases, the J end by 3 bases, with 11 bases between. CDR1 and CDR2 (germline): SEHNR, FQNEAQ (reference sequence). CDR3 length: 13 amino acids.

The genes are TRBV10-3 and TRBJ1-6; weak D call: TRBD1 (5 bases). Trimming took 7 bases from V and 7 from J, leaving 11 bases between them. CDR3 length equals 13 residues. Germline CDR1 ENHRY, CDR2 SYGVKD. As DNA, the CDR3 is TGTGCCATCACCGGGACGGAGAATTCACCCCTCCACTTT. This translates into CAITGTENSPLHF.

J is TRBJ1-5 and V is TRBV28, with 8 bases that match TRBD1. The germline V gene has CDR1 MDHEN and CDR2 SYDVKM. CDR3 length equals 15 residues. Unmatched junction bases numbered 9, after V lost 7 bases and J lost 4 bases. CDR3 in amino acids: CASIRGLDGNQPQHF. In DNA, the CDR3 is TGTGCCAGCATCAGGGGGCTTGACGGAAATCAGCCCCAGCATTTT.

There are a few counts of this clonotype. CDR3 sequence reads: CSANLQGLDEQYF. The CDR3 nucleotides are TGCAGTGCCAATCTACAGGGTTTGGACGAGCAGTACTTC. The rearrangement uses TRBV20-1 and TRBJ2-7, with D possibly TRBD1 on 6 matching bases. The germline V gene encodes CDR1 DFQATT and CDR2 SNEGSKA (reference sequence). This CDR3 region has 13 residues. V dropped 6 bases and J dropped 5 bases, with 17 bases sitting between them.

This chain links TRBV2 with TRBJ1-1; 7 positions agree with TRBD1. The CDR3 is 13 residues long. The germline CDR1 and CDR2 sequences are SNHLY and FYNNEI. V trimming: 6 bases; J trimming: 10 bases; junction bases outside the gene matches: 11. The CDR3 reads CASRGTGVGGAFF. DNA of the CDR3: TGTGCCAGCAGGGGAACAGGGGTTGGAGGAGCTTTCTTT.

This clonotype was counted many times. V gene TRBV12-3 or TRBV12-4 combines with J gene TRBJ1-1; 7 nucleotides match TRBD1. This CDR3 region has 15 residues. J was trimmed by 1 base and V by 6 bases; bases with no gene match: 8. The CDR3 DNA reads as TGTGCCAGCAGCCAGCTCGGGACAGCGAACACTGAAGCTTTCTTT. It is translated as CASSQLGTANTEAFF.

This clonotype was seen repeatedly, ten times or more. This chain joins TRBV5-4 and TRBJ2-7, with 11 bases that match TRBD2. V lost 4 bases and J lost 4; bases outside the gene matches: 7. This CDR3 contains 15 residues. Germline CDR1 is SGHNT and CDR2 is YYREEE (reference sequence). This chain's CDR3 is CASSRGGTSGYEQYF. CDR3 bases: TGTGCCAGCAGCAGGGGGGGGACTAGCGGATACGAGCAGTACTTC.

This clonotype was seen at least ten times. The CDR3 sequence is CSGGAPGEPQHF. CDR3 DNA: TGCAGCGGGGGGGCGCCGGGAGAGCCCCAGCATTTT. The rearrangement links TRBV29-1 to TRBJ1-5; tentatively, D is TRBD1 (6 bases). Trimming left V 7 bases short and J 8 bases short, with 15 bases between. CDR1 SQVTM and CDR2 ANQGSEA come from the germline V gene. This CDR3 is 12 amino acids long.

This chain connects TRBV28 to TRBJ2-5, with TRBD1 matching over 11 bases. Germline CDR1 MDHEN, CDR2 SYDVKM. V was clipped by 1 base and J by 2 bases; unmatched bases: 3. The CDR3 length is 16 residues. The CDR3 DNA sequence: TGTGCCAGCAGTTTATTTGGGACAGGGGGACAAGAGACCCAGTACTTC. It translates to CASSLFGTGGQETQYF.

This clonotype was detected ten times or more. CDR3 loop: CASSDPNTEAFF. DNA of the CDR3: TGTGCCAGCAGCGATCCCAACACTGAAGCTTTCTTT. V is TRBV6-1 and J is TRBJ1-1; no firm D call. V was trimmed by 6 bases and J by 2 bases, leaving 7 bases between them. Germline CDR1 MNHNS, CDR2 SASEGT. The CDR3 has 12 amino acids.

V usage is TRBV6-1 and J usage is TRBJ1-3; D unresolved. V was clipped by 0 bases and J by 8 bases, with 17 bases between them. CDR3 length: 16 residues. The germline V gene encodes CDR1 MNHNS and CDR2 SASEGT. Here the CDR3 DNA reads TGTGCCAGCAGTGAAGCGCGGCCAGGAAGAGAGGACACCATATATTTT. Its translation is CASSEARPGREDTIYF.

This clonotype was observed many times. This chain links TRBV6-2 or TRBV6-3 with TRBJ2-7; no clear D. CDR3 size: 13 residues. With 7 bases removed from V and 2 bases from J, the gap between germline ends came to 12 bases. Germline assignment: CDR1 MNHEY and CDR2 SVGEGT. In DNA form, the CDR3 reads TGTGCCAGCACCAGGAACAGAGCCTACGAGCAGTACTTC. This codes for CASTRNRAYEQYF.